These T cell receptor beta chains were read from a single sample in a study of blood T cell repertoires in COVID-19. Repertoires were generated with immunoSEQ multiplex PCR, while TCRdb's copy carries only in-frame clones and drops some. The sample has 350,000 or so clones; 90% are singletons. The material sequenced was peripheral blood. These TCRs come from a man younger than 35 with active or convalescent COVID-19. CDR3s include the opening cysteine and the closing phenylalanine or tryptophan.

TRBJ1-6 | TRBV1 | CTSSPRTGCRYNSPLHF
TRBJ1-1 | TRBV20-1 | CSATGKTEAFF
TRBJ1-4 | TRBV28 | CASTGLGEKLFF
TRBJ1-1 | TRBV5-1 | CASTGGGTEAFF
TRBJ2-3 | TRBV19 | CASSIRISGLATSTDTQYF
TRBJ1-2 | TRBV3-1/TRBV3-2 | CASSQAGLSGYTF
TRBJ1-2 | TRBV9 | CASSPHFTGTGGWDGYTF
TRBJ1-1 | TRBV6-2/TRBV6-3 | CASSYLTSPWNTEAFF
TRBJ1-3 | TRBV5-1 | CASSAGGANMRNTIYF
TRBJ2-3 | TRBV20-1 | CSASWWETDTQYF
TRBJ2-2 | TRBV5-1 | CASRPGGPPGELFF
TRBJ2-7 | TRBV5-6 | CASRKGLAGSYEQYF
TRBJ1-2 | TRBV4-1 | CASSQLQGAPVGGGYTF